One sample yielded the 9 T cell receptor beta chains listed below, sequenced in a study of CXCR3-negative and CXCR3-positive naive CD8 T cells. General observations from the study: CXCR3-expressing naive cells carried TRB CDR3s more hydrophobic than those of CXCR3-negative naive cells.

Libraries were UMI-labeled 5' RACE TRB cDNA. TCRdb re-called the 5' RACE reads, yielding one record per CDR3 amino acid sequence without DNA. The table counts 100,000 to 150,000 distinct CDR3 sequences; about 0.62% lies in the top ten. These receptors' antigens are unknown. Sequencing was done on a sample of naive CXCR3+ CD8+ T cells from blood. Noted subset: CD45RO-CCR7+CD27+CD95- naive CD8+ T cells expressing CXCR3 (TNR3+). The receptors come from a human donor in good health. Some clones in this sample may be carry-over from other donors' samples.

The chain links TRBV27 to TRBJ2-1; TCRdb names TRBD1, which stays unverified in the absence of DNA. The CDR3 consists of 17 residues. Germline CDR1 MNHEY, CDR2 SMNVEV (reference sequence). The CDR3 sequence is CASSSSPTGFPYNEQFF.

V is TRBV3-1 and J is TRBJ2-7; absent DNA, TCRdb's TRBD1 call cannot be checked. CDR1 is LGHDT, CDR2 YNNKEL, per germline (reference sequence). This CDR3 contains 16 residues. The CDR3 loop is CASSENYRGRMGEQYF.

This chain connects TRBV5-5 to TRBJ2-1. Germline V gene sequence: CDR1 SGHKS, CDR2 YYEKEE (reference sequence). CDR3 length: 12 residues. The CDR3 spells CASSPDHNEQFF.

The J gene is TRBJ2-1, the V gene TRBV28. CDR3 length: 14 amino acids. Germline V lookup: CDR1 MDHEN, CDR2 SYDVKM. CDR3: CASRPTASYNEQFF.

The CDR3 region is CASSNPGTSVFPSYNEQFF. The chain combines TRBV5-1 with TRBJ2-1; TCRdb calls TRBD2, which cannot be checked without DNA. The CDR3 sequence is 19 residues long. The germline CDR1 and CDR2 sequences are SGHRS and YFSETQ.

The genes are TRBV7-9 and TRBJ1-2. The germline V gene encodes CDR1 SEHNR and CDR2 FQNEAQ (reference sequence). The CDR3 extends over 12 amino acids. CDR3: CASSLVHYGYTF.

The chain is built from TRBV29-1 and TRBJ2-5; the D gene TCRdb calls, TRBD1, cannot be checked with no DNA. Germline CDR1 SQVTM, CDR2 ANQGSEA. The CDR3 covers 16 residues. The CDR3 reads CSVESEGTGVGETQYF.

This chain links TRBV7-3 with TRBJ1-6; with no DNA, the TCRdb D assignment of TRBD1 cannot be verified. This CDR3 is built from 15 residues. Germline CDR1 and CDR2: SGHTA and FQGTGA. The CDR3 is CASSDGQGWNSPLHF.

V and J are TRBV5-1 and TRBJ1-2; absent DNA, TCRdb's TRBD1 call cannot be checked. Germline CDR1 reads SGHRS; CDR2 reads YFSETQ. CDR3 size: 13 residues. CDR3 residues: CASSSTGEYGYTF.